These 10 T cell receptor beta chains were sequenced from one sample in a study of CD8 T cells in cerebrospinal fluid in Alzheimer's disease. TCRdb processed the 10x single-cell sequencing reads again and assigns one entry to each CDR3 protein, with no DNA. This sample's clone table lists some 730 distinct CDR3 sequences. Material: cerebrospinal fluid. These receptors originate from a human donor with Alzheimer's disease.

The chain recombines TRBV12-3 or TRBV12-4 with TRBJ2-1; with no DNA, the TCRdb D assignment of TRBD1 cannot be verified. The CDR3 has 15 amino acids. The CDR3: CASRFTGVGDNEQFF.

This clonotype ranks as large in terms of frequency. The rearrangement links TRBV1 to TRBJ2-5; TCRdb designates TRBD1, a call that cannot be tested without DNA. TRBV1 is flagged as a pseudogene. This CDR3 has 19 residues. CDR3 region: CTSSQIPVTGGGCQETQYF.

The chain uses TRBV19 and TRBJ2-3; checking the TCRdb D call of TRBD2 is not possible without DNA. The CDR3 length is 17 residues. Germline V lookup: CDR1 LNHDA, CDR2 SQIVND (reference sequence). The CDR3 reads CASSPRTSGRRTDTQYF.

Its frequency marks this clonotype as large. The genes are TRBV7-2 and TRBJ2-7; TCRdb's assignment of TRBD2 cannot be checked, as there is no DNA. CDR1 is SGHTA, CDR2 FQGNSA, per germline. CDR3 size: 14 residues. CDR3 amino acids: CASSSTSGGYEQYF.

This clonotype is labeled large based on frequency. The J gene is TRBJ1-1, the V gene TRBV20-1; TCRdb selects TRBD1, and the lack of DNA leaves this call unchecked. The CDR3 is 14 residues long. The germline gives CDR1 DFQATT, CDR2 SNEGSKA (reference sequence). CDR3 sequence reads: CSAKTGGADTEAFF.

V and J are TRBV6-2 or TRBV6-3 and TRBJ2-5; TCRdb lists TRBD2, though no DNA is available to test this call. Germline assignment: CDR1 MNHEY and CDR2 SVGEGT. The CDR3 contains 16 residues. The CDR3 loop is CASSGEGGLAIATQYF.

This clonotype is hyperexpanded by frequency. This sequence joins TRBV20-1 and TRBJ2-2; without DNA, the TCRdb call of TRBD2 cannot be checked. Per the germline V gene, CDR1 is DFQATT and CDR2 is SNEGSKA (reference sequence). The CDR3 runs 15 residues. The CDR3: CSARATSGGTGELFF.

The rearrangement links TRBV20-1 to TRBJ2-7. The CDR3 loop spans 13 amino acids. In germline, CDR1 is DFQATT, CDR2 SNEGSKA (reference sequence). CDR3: CSASRLSSYEQYF.

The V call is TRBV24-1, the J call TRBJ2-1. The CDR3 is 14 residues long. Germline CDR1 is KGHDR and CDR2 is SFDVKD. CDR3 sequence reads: CATSDRRALNEQFF.

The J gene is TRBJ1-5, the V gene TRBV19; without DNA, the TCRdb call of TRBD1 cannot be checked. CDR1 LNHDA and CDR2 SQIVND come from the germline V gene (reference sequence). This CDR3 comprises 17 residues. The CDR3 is CASSMGATGELNQPQHF.